One and the same sample provided the 23 T cell receptor beta chains below, sequenced in a study of Ad26.COV2.S vaccination and SARS-CoV-2 variants (dated by TCRdb to the early 2020s). Libraries came from the immunoSEQ multiplex PCR assay. The source is immuneACCESS, and TCRdb retained only in-frame sequences with V and J called. Part of the clones is not carried over; for the studies checked, unresolved V genes explain less than half of this, and the remainder is unexplained. In all, the sample holds about 500,000 clones, and approximately 90% of those were seen once. Of the sample, 1.7% falls within the top ten clones. The sample's treatment or condition, from its label and the paper: roughly 19 received Ad26.COV2.S at low or high dose, single or two shots; about 5 received placebo; per-sample allocation not given. Repertoires of vaccine and placebo recipients were sequenced from samples collected on day 63 after the first injection.

This sample comprised peripheral blood, obtained in a trial of Ad26.COV2.S vaccine versus placebo. The receptors stem from a person aged 18-60 years who received the Ad26.COV2.S COVID-19 vaccine or a placebo.

The gene calls are TRBV6-5 and TRBJ1-2; D gene uncertain. The CDR3 is 13 residues long. Germline V CDR1 and CDR2: MNHEY, SVGAGI. With 6 bases removed from V and 7 bases from J, the gap between germline ends came to 15 bases. The CDR3 region is CASSGEPRGGYTF. The CDR3 DNA follows: TGTGCCAGCAGCGGAGAACCCAGAGGTGGCTACACCTTC.

The V gene is TRBV4-1, the J gene TRBJ2-7; the D is unclear. The germline gives CDR1 MGHRA, CDR2 YSYEKL. The CDR3 loop spans 14 amino acids. V lost 1 base, J lost 0 bases, and 7 bases lay in between. The CDR3 reads CASSQGPRSYEQYF. In DNA form, the CDR3 reads TGCGCCAGCAGCCAAGGGCCTCGCTCCTACGAGCAGTACTTC.

The chain combines TRBV11-1 with TRBJ2-7, with TRBD2 as a possible D gene (6 bases). This CDR3 has 16 amino acids. Germline loops: CDR1 SGHAT, CDR2 FQDESV (reference sequence). Trimming shortened V by 0 bases and J by 6 bases, and 18 bases separated the two germline ends. The CDR3 DNA reads as TGTGCCAGCAGCTTAGCGTTAGCGTCGGAGGGGTTCGAGCAGTACTTC. This codes for CASSLALASEGFEQYF.

CDR3 protein: CSVEDPIGGGYGYTF. DNA of the CDR3: TGCAGCGTTGAAGATCCTATAGGGGGGGGATATGGCTACACCTTC. V usage is TRBV29-1 and J usage is TRBJ1-2; tentatively, D is TRBD1 (6 bases). The V end lost 0 bases, the J end lost 5 bases, and 16 bases lay between the germline ends. This CDR3 has 15 residues. CDR1 and CDR2 from the germline V gene are SQVTM and ANQGSEA.

This clone was detected only once. This rearrangement joins TRBV3-1 (or the pseudogene TRBV3-2) to TRBJ2-5; TRBD2 aligns across 10 bases. V lost 7 bases and J lost 3; bases outside the gene matches: 5. In germline, CDR1 is LGHDT, CDR2 YNNKEL (reference sequence). The CDR3 sequence is 14 residues long. This chain's CDR3 is CASTVAGGEETQYF. The CDR3 region has the DNA TGTGCCAGCACCGTAGCGGGGGGCGAAGAGACCCAGTACTTC.

This rearrangement joins TRBV9 to TRBJ2-7; no clear D. The V and J ends lost 2 bases and 2 bases respectively, with 8 bases between them. In germline, CDR1 is SGDLS, CDR2 YYNGEE. The CDR3 length is 13 residues. This chain's CDR3 is CASSVGPAYEQYF. The CDR3 coding sequence is TGTGCCAGCAGCGTCGGTCCCGCCTACGAGCAGTACTTC.

CDR3 protein: CATSQATGNTGELFF. In DNA, the CDR3 is TGTGCCACCAGCCAGGCCACGGGAAACACCGGGGAGCTGTTTTTT. J is TRBJ2-2 and V is TRBV24-1; perhaps TRBD2 as D (5 bases). V was trimmed by 7 bases and J by 2 bases, leaving 13 bases between them. CDR1 and CDR2 from the germline V gene are KGHDR and SFDVKD. The CDR3 covers 15 residues.

The gene calls are TRBV28 and TRBJ1-1; tentatively, D is TRBD1 (5 bases). V was clipped by 5 bases and J by 0 bases, with 22 bases between them. Germline CDR1 and CDR2: MDHEN and SYDVKM. The CDR3 loop spans 18 amino acids. The CDR3 DNA follows: TGTGCCAGCAGTCCATCAGATGCAGGGTTTGTTATGAACACTGAAGCTTTCTTT. Its protein product is CASSPSDAGFVMNTEAFF. The full variable domain, completed using reference TRBV28 and TRBJ1-1, is DVKVTQSSRYLVKRTGEKVFLECVQDMDHENMFWYRQDPGLGLRLIYFSYDVKMKEKGDIPEGYSVSREKKERFSLILESASTNQTSMYLCASSPSDAGFVMNTEAFFGQGTRLTVV.

V and J are TRBV6-4 and TRBJ2-1, with 11 bases matching TRBD2. The ends lost 0 bases at V and 5 bases at J; junction bases unmatched: 9. This CDR3 spans 18 amino acids. Germline CDR1 and CDR2: MRHNA and SNTAGT. Here the CDR3 reads CASSDSGTSGETNNEQFF. The CDR3 DNA reads as TGTGCCAGCAGTGACTCGGGGACTAGCGGAGAAACCAACAATGAGCAGTTCTTC.

The rearrangement links TRBV3-1 (or the pseudogene TRBV3-2) to TRBJ2-7; D possibly corresponds to TRBD2 (5 bases). V gave up 4 bases and J gave up 5 bases, with 18 bases separating them. Germline V gene sequence: CDR1 LGHDT, CDR2 YNNKEL (reference sequence). The CDR3 loop spans 15 amino acids. The CDR3 DNA sequence: TGTGCCAGCAGCCGATCGCCGGACGGGAAGCACGAGCAGTACTTC. The encoded protein is CASSRSPDGKHEQYF.

The chain recombines TRBV28 with TRBJ1-2, with 7 bases identical to TRBD1. This CDR3 spans 15 amino acids. J gave up 3 bases and V 4 bases, and 8 bases lay outside the gene matches. Germline V lookup: CDR1 MDHEN, CDR2 SYDVKM. CDR3 sequence: CASSSSGTAYYGYTF. CDR3 bases: TGTGCCAGCAGTTCCAGCGGGACAGCATACTATGGCTACACCTTC.

This chain connects TRBV5-1 to TRBJ1-1; D is uncertain. Germline lookup yields CDR1 SGHRS and CDR2 YFSETQ. The V end was cut by 0 bases, the J end by 1 base, with 4 bases between. CDR3 length: 13 residues. The CDR3 DNA reads TGCGCCAGCAGCTTGGATGCGAACACTGAAGCTTTCTTT. As protein: CASSLDANTEAFF.

The chain employs TRBV10-3 and TRBJ2-7, with 8 bases aligning to TRBD1. The germline V gene encodes CDR1 ENHRY and CDR2 SYGVKD. Losses at the gene ends were 4 bases for V and 1 base for J; bases not matched to a gene: 15. The CDR3 sequence is 18 residues long. The chain's CDR3 is CAISAQGAGMGFSYEQYF. In DNA, the CDR3 is TGTGCCATCAGTGCCCAGGGGGCGGGGATGGGATTTTCCTACGAGCAGTACTTC.

Concerning this clone: Other nucleotide sequences in the sample specify the same CDR3. The chain uses TRBV9 and TRBJ2-3; 9 bases align to TRBD2. With V trimmed by 0 bases and J by 1 base, 3 bases remained unmatched. Germline CDR1 SGDLS, CDR2 YYNGEE. The CDR3 is made up of 16 amino acids. The CDR3 sequence: CASSVGLAGRTDTQYF. The CDR3 DNA reads TGTGCCAGCAGCGTAGGCCTAGCGGGACGCACAGATACGCAGTATTTT.

This clone was observed a few times. This sequence joins TRBV19 and TRBJ2-7; D call uncertain. The V gene lost 4 bases and the J gene lost 6 bases, with 16 bases spanning the gap. Germline V CDR1 and CDR2: LNHDA, SQIVND (reference sequence). The length of the CDR3 is 14 residues. This CDR3 reads CASSTTLDRIEQYF. The CDR3, as DNA: TGTGCCAGTAGTACAACCTTAGACCGGATCGAGCAGTACTTC.

V is TRBV23-1 and J is TRBJ1-2; 8 nucleotides match TRBD1. TRBV23-1 is marked as an open reading frame, function uncertain. V lost 4 bases, J lost 5 bases, and 15 bases stayed unmatched. This CDR3 has 17 residues. CDR3 DNA: TGCGCCAGCAGTCCGCCCCCAACAGGGGGATTGGGGTATGGCTACACCTTC. Protein product: CASSPPPTGGLGYGYTF.

Only one count was recorded for this clone. The J gene is TRBJ2-5, the V gene TRBV19, with 9 bases aligning to TRBD1. This CDR3 has 15 amino acids. Per the germline V gene, CDR1 is LNHDA and CDR2 is SQIVND (reference sequence). The V and J ends lost 8 bases and 5 bases, in that order; junction bases with no gene match: 12. The CDR3 DNA reads as TGTGCCAGTTCCGGGACAGGGTTGGGGGTGGAGACCCAGTACTTC. It yields the protein CASSGTGLGVETQYF.

This clone has only one observation. The rearrangement joins TRBV5-1 to TRBJ2-2, with TRBD2 matching 8 bases. The V gene end was trimmed by 0 bases and the J gene end by 3 bases; junction bases not matched to a gene: 1. Looked up from germline, CDR1 is SGHRS and CDR2 is YFSETQ. The CDR3 spans 15 residues. The CDR3 protein is CASSLAGGDTGELFF. In DNA, the CDR3 is TGCGCCAGCAGCTTGGCGGGAGGGGACACCGGGGAGCTGTTTTTT.

V is TRBV3-1 (or the pseudogene TRBV3-2) and J is TRBJ1-3; D is uncertain. The germline V gene encodes CDR1 LGHDT and CDR2 YNNKEL (reference sequence). Between the trimmed V and J ends, which lost 1 base and 2 bases, there was a span of 12 bases. This CDR3 has 16 residues. Here the CDR3 reads CASSQGNHLAGNTIYF. CDR3 DNA sequence: TGTGCCAGCAGCCAAGGTAATCATCTGGCTGGAAACACCATATATTTT.

This rearrangement joins TRBV13 to TRBJ2-7; a possible D gene is TRBD1 (8 bases). The CDR3 loop spans 15 amino acids. Germline values: CDR1 PRHDT, CDR2 FYEKMQ (reference sequence). V gave up 5 bases and J gave up 2 bases, with 16 bases separating them. The CDR3 here is CASSVTGEGPYEQYF. Here the CDR3 DNA reads TGTGCCAGCAGCGTGACAGGGGAGGGTCCCTACGAGCAGTACTTC.

The rearrangement joins TRBV29-1 to TRBJ2-2; D not resolved. Between the trimmed V and J ends, which lost 7 bases and 7 bases, there was a span of 10 bases. The CDR3 covers 11 residues. Germline CDR1 and CDR2: SQVTM and ANQGSEA. The CDR3 loop is CSARVLGELFF. CDR3 bases: TGCAGCGCTAGGGTTCTCGGGGAGCTGTTTTTT.

This clone was counted between two and nine times. This chain uses TRBV10-1 with TRBJ1-1; 7 bases fit TRBD1. The CDR3 runs 16 residues. J lost 1 base, V lost 6 bases, and 11 bases had no gene match. Germline assignment: CDR1 WNHNN and CDR2 SYGVQD (reference sequence). CDR3 sequence reads: CASSLKDRRRNTEAFF. The CDR3 DNA follows: TGCGCCAGCAGCCTAAAGGACAGGAGGCGGAACACTGAAGCTTTCTTT.

The chain uses TRBV13 and TRBJ1-2; D may be TRBD1 (6 bases). Trimming removed 3 bases at V and 2 bases at J, with 7 bases between. The length of the CDR3 is 13 residues. Germline V gene sequence: CDR1 PRHDT, CDR2 FYEKMQ (reference sequence). In DNA, the CDR3 is TGTGCCAGCAGCTTGGACAGAAACTATGGCTACACCTTC. Its translation: CASSLDRNYGYTF.